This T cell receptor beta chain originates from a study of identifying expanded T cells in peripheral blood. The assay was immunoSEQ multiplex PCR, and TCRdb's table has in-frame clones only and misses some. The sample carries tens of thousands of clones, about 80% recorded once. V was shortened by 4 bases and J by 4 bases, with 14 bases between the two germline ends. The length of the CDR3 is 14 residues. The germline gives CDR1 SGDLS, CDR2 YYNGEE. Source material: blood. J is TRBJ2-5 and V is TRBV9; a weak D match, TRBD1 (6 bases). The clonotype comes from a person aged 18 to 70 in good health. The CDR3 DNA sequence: TGTGCCAGCAGCCTCCACAGAGGGGGAGAGACCCAGTACTTC. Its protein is CASSLHRGGETQYF.